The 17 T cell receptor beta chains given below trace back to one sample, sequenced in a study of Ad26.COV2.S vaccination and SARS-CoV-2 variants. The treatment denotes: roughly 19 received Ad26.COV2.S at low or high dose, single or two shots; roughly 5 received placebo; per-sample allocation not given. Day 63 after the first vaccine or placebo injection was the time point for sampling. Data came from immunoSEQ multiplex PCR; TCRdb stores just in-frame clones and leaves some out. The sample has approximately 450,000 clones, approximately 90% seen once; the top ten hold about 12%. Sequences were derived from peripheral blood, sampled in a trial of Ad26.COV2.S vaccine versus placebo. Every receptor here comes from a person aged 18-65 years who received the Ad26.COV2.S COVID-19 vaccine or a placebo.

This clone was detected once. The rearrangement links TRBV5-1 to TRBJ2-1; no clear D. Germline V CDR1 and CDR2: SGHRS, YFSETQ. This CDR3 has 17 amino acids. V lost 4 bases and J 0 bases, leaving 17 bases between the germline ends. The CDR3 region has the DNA TGCGCCAGCAGCCTTGGATCGACCGCGAGCTCCTACAATGAGCAGTTCTTC. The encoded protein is CASSLGSTASSYNEQFF.

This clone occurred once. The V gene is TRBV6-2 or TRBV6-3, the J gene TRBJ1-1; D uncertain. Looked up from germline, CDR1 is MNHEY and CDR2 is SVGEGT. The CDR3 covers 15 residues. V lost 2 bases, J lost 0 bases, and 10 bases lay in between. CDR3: CASSYGRALNTEAFF. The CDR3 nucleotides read TGTGCCAGCAGTTACGGCCGGGCCTTGAACACTGAAGCTTTCTTT.

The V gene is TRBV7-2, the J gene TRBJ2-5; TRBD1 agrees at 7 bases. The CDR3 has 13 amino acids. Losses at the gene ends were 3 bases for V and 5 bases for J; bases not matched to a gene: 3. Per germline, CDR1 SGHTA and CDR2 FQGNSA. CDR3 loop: CASSFDREETQYF. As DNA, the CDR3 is TGTGCCAGCAGCTTCGACAGGGAGGAGACCCAGTACTTC.

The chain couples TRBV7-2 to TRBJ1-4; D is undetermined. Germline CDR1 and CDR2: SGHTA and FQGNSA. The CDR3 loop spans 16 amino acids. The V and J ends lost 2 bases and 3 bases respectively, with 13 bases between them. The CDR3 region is CASSLWAGTSNEKLFF. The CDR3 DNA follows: TGTGCCAGCAGCTTATGGGCGGGCACTTCTAATGAAAAACTGTTTTTT.

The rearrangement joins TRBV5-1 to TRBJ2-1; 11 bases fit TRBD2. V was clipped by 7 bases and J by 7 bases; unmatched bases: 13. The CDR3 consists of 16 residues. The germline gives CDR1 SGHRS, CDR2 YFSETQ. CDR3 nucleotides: TGCGCCAGCGCCCAATCACTAGCGGGAGCTACGAATGAGCAGTTCTTC. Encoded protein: CASAQSLAGATNEQFF. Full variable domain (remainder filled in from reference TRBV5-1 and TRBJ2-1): KAGVTQTPRYLIKTRGQQVTLSCSPISGHRSVSWYQQTPGQGLQFLFEYFSETQRNKGNFPGRFSGRQFSNSRSEMNVSTLELGDSALYLCASAQSLAGATNEQFFGPGTRLTVL.

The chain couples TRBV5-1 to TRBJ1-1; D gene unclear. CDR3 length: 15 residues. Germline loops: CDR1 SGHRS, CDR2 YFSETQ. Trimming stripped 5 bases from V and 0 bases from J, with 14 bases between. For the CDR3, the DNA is TGCGCCAGCAGTAAGGGAAAGGGCCTGAACACTGAAGCTTTCTTT. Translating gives CASSKGKGLNTEAFF.

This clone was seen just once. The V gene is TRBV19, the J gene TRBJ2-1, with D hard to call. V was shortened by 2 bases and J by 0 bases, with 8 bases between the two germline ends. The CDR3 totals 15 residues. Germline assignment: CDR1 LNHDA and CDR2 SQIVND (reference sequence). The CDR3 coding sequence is TGTGCCAGTAGTATACAGCTTGGCTCCTACAATGAGCAGTTCTTC. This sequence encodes CASSIQLGSYNEQFF.

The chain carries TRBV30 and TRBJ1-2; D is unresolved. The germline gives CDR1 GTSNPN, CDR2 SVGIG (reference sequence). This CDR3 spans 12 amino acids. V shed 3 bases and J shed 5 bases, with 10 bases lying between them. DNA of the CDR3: TGTGCCTGGAGCCCGGGTGAATATGGCTACACCTTC. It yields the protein CAWSPGEYGYTF.

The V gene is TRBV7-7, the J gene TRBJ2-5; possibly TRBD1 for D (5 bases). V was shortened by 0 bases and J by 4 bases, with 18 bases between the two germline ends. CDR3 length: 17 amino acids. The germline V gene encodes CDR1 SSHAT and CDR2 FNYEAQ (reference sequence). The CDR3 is CASSLAPLTAKGETQYF. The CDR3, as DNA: TGTGCCAGCAGCTTAGCCCCCTTGACAGCCAAAGGAGAGACCCAGTACTTC.

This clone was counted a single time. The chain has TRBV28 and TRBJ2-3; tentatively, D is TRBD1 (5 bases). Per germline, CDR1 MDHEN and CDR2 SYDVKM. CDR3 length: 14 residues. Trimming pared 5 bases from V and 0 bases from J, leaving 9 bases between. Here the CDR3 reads CASSPGYSTDTQYF. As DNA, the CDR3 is TGTGCCAGCAGTCCAGGGTATAGCACAGATACGCAGTATTTT.

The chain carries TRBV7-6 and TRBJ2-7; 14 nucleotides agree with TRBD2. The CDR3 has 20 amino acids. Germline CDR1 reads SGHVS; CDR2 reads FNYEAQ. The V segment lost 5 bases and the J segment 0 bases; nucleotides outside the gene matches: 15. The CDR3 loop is CASSKPPGTSGRGSSYEQYF. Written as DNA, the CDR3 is TGTGCCAGCAGCAAACCTCCCGGGACTAGCGGGAGAGGGAGCTCCTACGAGCAGTACTTC.

CDR3 sequence (DNA): TGTGCCAGCAGTGAAGTCACAGGGGGTTCCTACAATGAGCAGTTCTTC. This encodes CASSEVTGGSYNEQFF. The V gene is TRBV6-1, the J gene TRBJ2-1, with TRBD1 matching 8 bases. The V and J ends lost 1 base and 1 base, in that order; junction bases with no gene match: 3. The CDR3 runs to 16 residues. Per germline, CDR1 MNHNS and CDR2 SASEGT.

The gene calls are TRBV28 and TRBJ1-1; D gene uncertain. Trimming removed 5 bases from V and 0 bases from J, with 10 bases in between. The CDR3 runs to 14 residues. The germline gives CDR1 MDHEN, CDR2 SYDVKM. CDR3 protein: CASSPPPLNTEAFF. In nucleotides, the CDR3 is TGTGCCAGCAGTCCCCCCCCACTGAACACTGAAGCTTTCTTT.

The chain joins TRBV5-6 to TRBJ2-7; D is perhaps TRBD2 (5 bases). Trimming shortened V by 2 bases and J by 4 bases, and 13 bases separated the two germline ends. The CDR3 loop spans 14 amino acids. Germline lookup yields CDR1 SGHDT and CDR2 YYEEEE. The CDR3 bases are TGTGCCAGCAGCTTTGGGAGACCAGCTTACGAGCAGTACTTC. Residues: CASSFGRPAYEQYF.

The DNA of the CDR3 is TGTGCCAGCAGTTTTAGACAGCCTAATGAAAAACTGTTTTTT. Amino acids: CASSFRQPNEKLFF. This chain uses TRBV28 with TRBJ1-4, with D possibly being TRBD1 (5 bases). CDR1 and CDR2 (germline): MDHEN, SYDVKM. The CDR3 is made up of 14 amino acids. Trimming removed 3 bases from V and 3 bases from J, with 8 bases in between.

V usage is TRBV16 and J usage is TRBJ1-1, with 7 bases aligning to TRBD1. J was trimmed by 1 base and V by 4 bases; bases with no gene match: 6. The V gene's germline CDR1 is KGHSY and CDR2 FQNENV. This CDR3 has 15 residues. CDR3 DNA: TGTGCCAGCAGCCCCAGGGGGGCGCCGAACACTGAAGCTTTCTTT. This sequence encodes CASSPRGAPNTEAFF. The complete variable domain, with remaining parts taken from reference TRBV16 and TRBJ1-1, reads GEEVAQTPKHLVRGEGQKAKLYCAPIKGHSYVFWYQQVLKNEFKFLISFQNENVFDETGMPKERFSAKCLPNSPCSLEIQATKLEDSAVYFCASSPRGAPNTEAFFGQGTRLTVV.

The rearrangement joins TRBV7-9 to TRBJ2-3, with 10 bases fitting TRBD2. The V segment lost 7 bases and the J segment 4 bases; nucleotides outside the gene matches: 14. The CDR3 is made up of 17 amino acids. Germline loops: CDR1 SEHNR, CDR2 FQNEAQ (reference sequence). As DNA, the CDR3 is TGTGCCAGCAACAAACCCCCTAGCGGGAGAGGGTCAGATACGCAGTATTTT. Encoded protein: CASNKPPSGRGSDTQYF.